The sequence of this T cell receptor beta chain was determined in a study of T cells in localized non-small cell lung cancer. Method: immunoSEQ multiplex PCR; TCRdb's copy keeps in-frame clones and lacks some. This sample has about 18,000 clones, with around 93% found just once. The CDR3 contains 17 residues. V was clipped by 5 bases and J by 1 base; unmatched bases: 8. Looked up from germline, CDR1 is MGHRA and CDR2 is YSYEKL. The rearrangement uses TRBV4-1 and TRBJ1-1, with 12 nucleotides matching TRBD1. This clonotype was obtained from a woman between 35 and 70 years old with stage I lung adenocarcinoma. Specimen: peripheral blood, collected before any cancer treatment. The CDR3 here is CASSEGTGGAWNTEAFF. The CDR3, as DNA: TGCGCCAGCAGCGAGGGGACAGGGGGCGCCTGGAACACTGAAGCTTTCTTT.